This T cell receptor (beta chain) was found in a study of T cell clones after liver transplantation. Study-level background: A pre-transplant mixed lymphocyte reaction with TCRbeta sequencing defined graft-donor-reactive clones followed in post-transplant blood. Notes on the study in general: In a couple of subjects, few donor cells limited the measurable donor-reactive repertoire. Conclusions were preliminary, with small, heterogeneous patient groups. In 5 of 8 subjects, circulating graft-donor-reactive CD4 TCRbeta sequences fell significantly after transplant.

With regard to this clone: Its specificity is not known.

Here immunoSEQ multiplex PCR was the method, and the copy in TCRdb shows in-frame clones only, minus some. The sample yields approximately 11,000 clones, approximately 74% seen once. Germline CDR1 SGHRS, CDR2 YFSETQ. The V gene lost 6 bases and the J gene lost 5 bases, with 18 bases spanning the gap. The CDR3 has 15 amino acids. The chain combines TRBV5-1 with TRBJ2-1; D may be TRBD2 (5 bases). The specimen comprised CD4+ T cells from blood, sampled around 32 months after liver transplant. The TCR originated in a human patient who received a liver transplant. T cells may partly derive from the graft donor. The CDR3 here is CASIPDPGGHNEQFF. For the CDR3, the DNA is TGCGCCAGCATCCCGGACCCTGGAGGCCACAATGAGCAGTTCTTC.